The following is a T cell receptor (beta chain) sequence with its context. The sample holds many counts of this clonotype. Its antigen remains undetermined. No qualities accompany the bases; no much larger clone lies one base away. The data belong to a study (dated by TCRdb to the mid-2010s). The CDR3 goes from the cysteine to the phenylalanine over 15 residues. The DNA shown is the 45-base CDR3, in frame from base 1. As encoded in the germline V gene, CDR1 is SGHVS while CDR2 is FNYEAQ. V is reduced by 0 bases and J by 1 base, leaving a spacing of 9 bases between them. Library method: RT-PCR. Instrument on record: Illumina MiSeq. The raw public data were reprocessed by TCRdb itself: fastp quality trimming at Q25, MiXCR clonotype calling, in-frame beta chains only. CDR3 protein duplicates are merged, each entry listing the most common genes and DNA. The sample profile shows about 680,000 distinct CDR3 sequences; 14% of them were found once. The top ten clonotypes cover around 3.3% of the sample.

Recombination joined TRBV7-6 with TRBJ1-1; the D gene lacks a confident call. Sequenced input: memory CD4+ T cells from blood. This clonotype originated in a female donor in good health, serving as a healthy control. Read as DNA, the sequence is TGTGCCAGCAGCTTAGCGCCGGGGTCGAACACTGAAGCTTTCTTT. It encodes CASSLAPGSNTEAFF.